Listed here are 5 T cell receptor beta chains from one sample, sequenced in a study of blood T cell repertoires in COVID-19. Using immunoSEQ multiplex PCR, the repertoire was profiled, and TCRdb retains in-frame clones only, with some absent. This table has about 130,000 clones, roughly 90% appearing once. The sequenced material came from peripheral blood. The receptors come from a man aged 45 to 65 with active COVID-19.

This clone was seen once. The rearrangement uses TRBV7-9 and TRBJ2-3; 11 bases are a match to TRBD2. CDR1 SEHNR and CDR2 FQNEAQ come from the germline V gene (reference sequence). The CDR3 is 17 residues long. J lost 2 bases, V lost 5 bases, and 9 bases had no gene match. For the CDR3, the DNA is TGTGCCAGCAGCAAAAGGGGACTAGCGGCCTACACAGATACGCAGTATTTT. Protein: CASSKRGLAAYTDTQYF.

The chain employs TRBV5-4 and TRBJ1-2; D uncertain. The CDR3 has 14 amino acids. V was clipped by 0 bases and J by 4 bases, with 10 bases between them. Germline CDR1 SGHNT, CDR2 YYREEE (reference sequence). This CDR3 is CASSLDTQSYGYTF. The CDR3, as DNA: TGTGCCAGCAGCTTGGACACACAGAGCTATGGCTACACCTTC.

This chain links TRBV5-1 with TRBJ2-1; TRBD2 aligns across 16 bases. Germline trimming cut 0 bases from V and 3 bases from J; bases unmatched to any gene: 15. The CDR3 runs 22 residues. Germline CDR1 is SGHRS and CDR2 is YFSETQ. The CDR3 bases are TGCGCCAGCAGCTTGGACGTGTTGGGGACTAGCGGGAGGGCCGGCTTCTACAATGAGCAGTTCTTC. Its translation: CASSLDVLGTSGRAGFYNEQFF.

The CDR3 protein is CASVGQYTGELFF. DNA for the CDR3: TGTGCCAGCGTGGGACAGTACACCGGGGAGCTGTTTTTT. This sequence joins TRBV2 and TRBJ2-2; 7 bases agree with TRBD1. CDR1 SNHLY and CDR2 FYNNEI come from the germline V gene. Trimming at V came to 8 bases and at J to 3 bases, leaving 3 bases not matched to a gene. This CDR3 is 13 amino acids long.

The V call is TRBV15, the J call TRBJ1-5, with a tentative D call TRBD1 (6 bases). V dropped 0 bases and J dropped 4 bases, with 10 bases sitting between them. Per germline, CDR1 LNHNV and CDR2 YYDKDF (reference sequence). The CDR3 runs 15 residues. The CDR3 nucleotides read TGTGCCACCAGCAGAGAGAGACAGGTGAATCAGCCCCAGCATTTT. It codes for CATSRERQVNQPQHF.